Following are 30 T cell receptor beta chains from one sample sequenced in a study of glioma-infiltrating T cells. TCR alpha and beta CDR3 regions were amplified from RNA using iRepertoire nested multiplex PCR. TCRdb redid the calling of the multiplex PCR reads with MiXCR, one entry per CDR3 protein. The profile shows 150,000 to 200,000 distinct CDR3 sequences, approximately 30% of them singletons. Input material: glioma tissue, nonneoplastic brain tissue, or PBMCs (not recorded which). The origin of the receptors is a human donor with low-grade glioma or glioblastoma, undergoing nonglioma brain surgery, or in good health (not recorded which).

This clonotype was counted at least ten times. The CDR3 sequence is CASSVGLSEGYTF. The CDR3 nucleotides are TGTGCCAGCAGCGTAGGACTCAGTGAGGGCTACACCTTC. V usage is TRBV9 and J usage is TRBJ1-2; D ambiguous. CDR1 is SGDLS, CDR2 YYNGEE, per germline. Deletions cut 0 bases from V and 8 bases from J, with 11 bases between. The CDR3 has 13 residues.

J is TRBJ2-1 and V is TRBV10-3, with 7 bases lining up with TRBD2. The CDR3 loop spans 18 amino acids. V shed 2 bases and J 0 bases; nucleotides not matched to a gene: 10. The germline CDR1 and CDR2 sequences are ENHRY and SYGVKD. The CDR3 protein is CAISEPGVGGSSYNEQFF. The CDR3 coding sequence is TGTGCCATCAGTGAGCCGGGAGTTGGCGGGAGCTCCTACAATGAGCAGTTCTTC.

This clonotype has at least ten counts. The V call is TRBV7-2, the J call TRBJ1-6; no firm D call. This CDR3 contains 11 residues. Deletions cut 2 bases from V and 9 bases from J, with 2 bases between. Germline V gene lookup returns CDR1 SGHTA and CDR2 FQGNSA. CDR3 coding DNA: TGTGCCAGCAGCTTATTTTCACCCCTCCACTTT. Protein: CASSLFSPLHF. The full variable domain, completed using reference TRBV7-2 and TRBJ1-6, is GAGVSQSPSNKVTEKGKDVELRCDPISGHTALYWYRQSLGQGLEFLIYFQGNSAPDKSGLPSDRFSAERTGGSVSTLTIQRTQQEDSAVYLCASSLFSPLHFGNGTRLTVT.

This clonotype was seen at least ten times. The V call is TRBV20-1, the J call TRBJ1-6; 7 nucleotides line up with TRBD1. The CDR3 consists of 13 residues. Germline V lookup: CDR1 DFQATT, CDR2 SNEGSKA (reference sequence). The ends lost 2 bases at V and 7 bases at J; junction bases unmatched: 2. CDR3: CSARRDSNSPLHF. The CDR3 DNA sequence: TGCAGTGCTAGAAGGGACAGCAATTCACCCCTCCACTTT.

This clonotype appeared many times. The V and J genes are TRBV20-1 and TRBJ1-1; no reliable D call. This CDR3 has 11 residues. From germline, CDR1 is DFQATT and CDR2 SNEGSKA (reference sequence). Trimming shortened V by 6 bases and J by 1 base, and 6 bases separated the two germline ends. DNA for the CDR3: TGCAGTGCGGTAGGGAACACTGAAGCTTTCTTT. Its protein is CSAVGNTEAFF.

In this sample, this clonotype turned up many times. CDR3 in amino acids: CASRVTSGSQETQYF. In DNA, the CDR3 is TGTGCCAGCAGGGTGACTAGCGGGAGCCAAGAGACCCAGTACTTC. The chain combines TRBV5-4 with TRBJ2-5; 12 bases are shared with TRBD2. The V and J ends lost 5 bases and 1 base, in that order; junction bases with no gene match: 3. CDR1 and CDR2 from the germline V gene are SGHNT and YYREEE (reference sequence). The CDR3 sequence is 15 residues long. The complete variable domain, with remaining parts taken from reference TRBV5-4 and TRBJ2-5, reads ETGVTQSPTHLIKTRGQQVTLRCSSQSGHNTVSWYQQALGQGPQFIFQYYREEENGRGNFPPRFSGLQFPNYSSELNVNALELDDSALYLCASRVTSGSQETQYFGPGTRLLVL.

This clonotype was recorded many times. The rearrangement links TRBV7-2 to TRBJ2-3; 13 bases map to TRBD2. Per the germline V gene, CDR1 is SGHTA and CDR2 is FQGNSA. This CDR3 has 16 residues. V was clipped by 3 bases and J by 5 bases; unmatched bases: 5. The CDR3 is CASSLTSGRIGDTQYF. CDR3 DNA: TGTGCCAGCAGCTTGACTAGCGGGAGGATCGGAGATACGCAGTATTTT.

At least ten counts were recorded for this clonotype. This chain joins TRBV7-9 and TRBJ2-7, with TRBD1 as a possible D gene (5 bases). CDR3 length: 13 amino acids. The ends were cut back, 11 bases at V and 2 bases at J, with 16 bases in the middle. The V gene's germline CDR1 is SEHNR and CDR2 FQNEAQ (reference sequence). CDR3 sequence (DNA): TGTGCCGCCCGAGAAGGGGATACCTACGAGCAGTACTTC. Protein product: CAAREGDTYEQYF.

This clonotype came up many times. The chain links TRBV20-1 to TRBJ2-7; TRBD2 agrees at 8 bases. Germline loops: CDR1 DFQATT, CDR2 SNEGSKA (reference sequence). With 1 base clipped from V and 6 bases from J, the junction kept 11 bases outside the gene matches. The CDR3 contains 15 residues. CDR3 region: CSARVSGTSRREQYF. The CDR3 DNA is TGCAGTGCTAGAGTCTCCGGGACTAGTCGTCGCGAGCAGTACTTC.

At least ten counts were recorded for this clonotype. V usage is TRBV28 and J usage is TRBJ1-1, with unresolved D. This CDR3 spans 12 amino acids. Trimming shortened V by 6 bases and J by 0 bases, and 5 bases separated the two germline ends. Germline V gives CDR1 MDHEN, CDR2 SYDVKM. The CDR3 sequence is CASRILNTEAFF. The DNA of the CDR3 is TGTGCCAGCAGAATATTGAACACTGAAGCTTTCTTT.

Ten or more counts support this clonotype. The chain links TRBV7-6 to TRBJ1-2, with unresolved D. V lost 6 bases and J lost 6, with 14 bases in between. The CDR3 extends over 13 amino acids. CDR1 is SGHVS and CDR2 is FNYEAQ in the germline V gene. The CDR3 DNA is TGTGCCAGCAGTTATCGGACGGGAGATGGCTACACCTTC. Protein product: CASSYRTGDGYTF.

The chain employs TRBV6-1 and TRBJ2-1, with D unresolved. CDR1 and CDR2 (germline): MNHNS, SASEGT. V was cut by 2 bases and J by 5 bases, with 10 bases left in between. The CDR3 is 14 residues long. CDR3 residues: CASSEYSSHNEQFF. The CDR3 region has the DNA TGTGCCAGCAGTGAATACAGTTCACACAATGAGCAGTTCTTC.

As DNA, the CDR3 is TGTGCCAGCAGCCGTCCGGGACTAGCATCTTACAATGAGCAGTTCTTC. Its protein is CASSRPGLASYNEQFF. This chain joins TRBV11-1 and TRBJ2-1, with 9 bases matching TRBD2. This CDR3 has 16 residues. Losses at the gene ends were 5 bases for V and 4 bases for J; bases not matched to a gene: 9. Germline lookup yields CDR1 SGHAT and CDR2 FQDESV (reference sequence).

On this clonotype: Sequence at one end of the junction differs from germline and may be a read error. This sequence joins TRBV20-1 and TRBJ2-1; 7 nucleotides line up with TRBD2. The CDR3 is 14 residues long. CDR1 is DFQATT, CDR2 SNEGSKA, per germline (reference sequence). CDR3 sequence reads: CSASSGSPYNEQFF. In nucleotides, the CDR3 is TGTAGTGCTTCTAGCGGAAGCCCCTACAATGAGCAGTTCTTC.

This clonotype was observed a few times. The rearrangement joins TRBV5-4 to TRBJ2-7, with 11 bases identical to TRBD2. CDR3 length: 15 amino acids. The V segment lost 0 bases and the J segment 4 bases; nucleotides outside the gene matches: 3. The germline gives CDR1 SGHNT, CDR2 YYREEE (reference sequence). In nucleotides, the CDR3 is TGTGCCAGCAGCTTGGATAGCGGGAGGGCGTACGAGCAGTACTTC. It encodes CASSLDSGRAYEQYF. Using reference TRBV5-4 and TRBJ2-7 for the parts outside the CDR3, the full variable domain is ETGVTQSPTHLIKTRGQQVTLRCSSQSGHNTVSWYQQALGQGPQFIFQYYREEENGRGNFPPRFSGLQFPNYSSELNVNALELDDSALYLCASSLDSGRAYEQYFGPGTRLTVT.

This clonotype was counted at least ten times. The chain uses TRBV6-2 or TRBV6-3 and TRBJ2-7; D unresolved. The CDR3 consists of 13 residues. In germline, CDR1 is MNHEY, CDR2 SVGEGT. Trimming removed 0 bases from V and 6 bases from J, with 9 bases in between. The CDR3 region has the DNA TGTGCCAGCAGTTACTCGATTCTCTCCGAGCAGTACTTC. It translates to CASSYSILSEQYF.

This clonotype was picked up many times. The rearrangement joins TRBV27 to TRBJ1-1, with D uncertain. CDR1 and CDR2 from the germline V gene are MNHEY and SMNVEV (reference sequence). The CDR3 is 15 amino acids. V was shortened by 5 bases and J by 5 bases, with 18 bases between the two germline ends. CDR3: CASSLRLLTHTEAFF. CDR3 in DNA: TGTGCCAGCAGTCTCCGACTCCTCACGCATACTGAAGCTTTCTTT.

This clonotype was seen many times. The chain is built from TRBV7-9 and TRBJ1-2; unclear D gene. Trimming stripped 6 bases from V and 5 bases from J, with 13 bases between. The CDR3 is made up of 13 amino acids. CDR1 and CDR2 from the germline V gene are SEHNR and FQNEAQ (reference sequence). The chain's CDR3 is CASSRIGNYGYTF. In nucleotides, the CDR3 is TGTGCCAGCAGTCGTATAGGGAATTATGGCTACACCTTC.

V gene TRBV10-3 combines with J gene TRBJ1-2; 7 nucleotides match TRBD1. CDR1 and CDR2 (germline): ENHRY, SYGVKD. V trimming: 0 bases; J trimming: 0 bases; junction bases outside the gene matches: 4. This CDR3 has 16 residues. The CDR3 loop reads CAISESGQVANYGYTF. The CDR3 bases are TGTGCCATCAGTGAGTCTGGACAGGTAGCTAACTATGGCTACACCTTC.

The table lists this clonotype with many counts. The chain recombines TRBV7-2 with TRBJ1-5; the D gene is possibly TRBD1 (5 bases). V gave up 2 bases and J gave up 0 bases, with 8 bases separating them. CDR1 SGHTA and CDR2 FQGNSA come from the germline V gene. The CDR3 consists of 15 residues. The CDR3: CASSLWGSSNQPQHF. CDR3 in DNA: TGTGCCAGCAGCTTATGGGGGAGTAGCAATCAGCCCCAGCATTTT.

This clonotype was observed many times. In DNA form, the CDR3 reads TGTGCCAGCAGTTACTCTTGGGCTAGTCTGTGGACCCAGTACTTC. This translates into CASSYSWASLWTQYF. The V call is TRBV6-6, the J call TRBJ2-5; D unclear. CDR3 size: 15 residues. Per the germline V gene, CDR1 is MNHNY and CDR2 is SVGAGI (reference sequence). V lost 0 bases and J 7 bases, leaving 15 bases between the germline ends.

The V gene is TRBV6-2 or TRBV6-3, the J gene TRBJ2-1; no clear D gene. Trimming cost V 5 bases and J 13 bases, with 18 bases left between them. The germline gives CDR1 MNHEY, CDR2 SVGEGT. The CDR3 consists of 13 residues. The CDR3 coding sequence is TGTGCCAGCAGTAGAGGACCTCCCAATGGACAGTTCTTC. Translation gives CASSRGPPNGQFF.

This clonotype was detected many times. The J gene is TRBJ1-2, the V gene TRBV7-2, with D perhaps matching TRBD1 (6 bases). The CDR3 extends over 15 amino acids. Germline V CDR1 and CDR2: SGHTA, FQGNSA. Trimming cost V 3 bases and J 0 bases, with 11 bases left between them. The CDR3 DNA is TGTGCCAGCAGCTTCGGACAGAATCCTAACTATGGCTACACCTTC. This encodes CASSFGQNPNYGYTF.

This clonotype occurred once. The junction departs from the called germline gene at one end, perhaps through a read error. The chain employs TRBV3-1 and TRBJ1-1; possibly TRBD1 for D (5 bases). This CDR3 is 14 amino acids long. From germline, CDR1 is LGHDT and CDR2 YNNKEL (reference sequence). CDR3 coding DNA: TGTGCCAGCAGCCAAGGGGGGATGAACACTGAAGATTTCTTT. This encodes CASSQGGMNTEDFF.

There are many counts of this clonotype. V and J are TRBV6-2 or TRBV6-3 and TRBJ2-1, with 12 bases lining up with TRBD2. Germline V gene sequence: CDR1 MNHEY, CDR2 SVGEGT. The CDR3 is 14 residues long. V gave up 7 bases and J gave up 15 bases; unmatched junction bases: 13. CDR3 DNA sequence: TGTGCCAGCAACGGCGGGCTAGCGGGAGGGAAGGGGTTCTTC. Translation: CASNGGLAGGKGFF.

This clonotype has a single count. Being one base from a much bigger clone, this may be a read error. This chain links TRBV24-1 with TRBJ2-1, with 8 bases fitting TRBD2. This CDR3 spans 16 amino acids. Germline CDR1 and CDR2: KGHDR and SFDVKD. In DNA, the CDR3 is TGTGCCACCAGTGATTTGACGGGAGGGCCCTACAATGAGCAGCTCTTC. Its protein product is CATSDLTGGPYNEQLF.

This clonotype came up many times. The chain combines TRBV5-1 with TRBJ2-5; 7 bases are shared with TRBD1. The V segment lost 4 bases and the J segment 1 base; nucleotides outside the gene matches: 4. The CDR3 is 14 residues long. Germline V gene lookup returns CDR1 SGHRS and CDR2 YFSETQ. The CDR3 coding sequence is TGCGCCAGCAGCCCGGGACAGCTCCAAGAGACCCAGTACTTC. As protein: CASSPGQLQETQYF.

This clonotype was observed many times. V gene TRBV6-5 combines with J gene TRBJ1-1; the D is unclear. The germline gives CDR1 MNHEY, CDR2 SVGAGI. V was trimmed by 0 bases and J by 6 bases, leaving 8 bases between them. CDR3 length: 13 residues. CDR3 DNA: TGTGCCAGCAGTTACTCGAGTAGAGCTGAAGCTTTCTTT. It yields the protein CASSYSSRAEAFF.

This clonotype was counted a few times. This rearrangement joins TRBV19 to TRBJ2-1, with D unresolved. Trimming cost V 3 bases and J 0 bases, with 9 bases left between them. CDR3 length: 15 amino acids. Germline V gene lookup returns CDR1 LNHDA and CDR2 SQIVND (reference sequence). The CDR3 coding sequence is TGTGCCAGTAGTATTTCTATGAGCTCCTACAATGAGCAGTTCTTC. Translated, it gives CASSISMSSYNEQFF.

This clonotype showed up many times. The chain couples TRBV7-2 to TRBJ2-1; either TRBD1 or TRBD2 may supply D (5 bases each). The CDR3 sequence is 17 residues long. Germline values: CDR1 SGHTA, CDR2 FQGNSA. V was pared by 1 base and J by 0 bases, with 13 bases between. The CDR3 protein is CASSLVGRGGSYNEQFF. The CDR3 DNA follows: TGTGCCAGCAGCTTAGTGGGTCGGGGCGGCTCCTACAATGAGCAGTTCTTC.